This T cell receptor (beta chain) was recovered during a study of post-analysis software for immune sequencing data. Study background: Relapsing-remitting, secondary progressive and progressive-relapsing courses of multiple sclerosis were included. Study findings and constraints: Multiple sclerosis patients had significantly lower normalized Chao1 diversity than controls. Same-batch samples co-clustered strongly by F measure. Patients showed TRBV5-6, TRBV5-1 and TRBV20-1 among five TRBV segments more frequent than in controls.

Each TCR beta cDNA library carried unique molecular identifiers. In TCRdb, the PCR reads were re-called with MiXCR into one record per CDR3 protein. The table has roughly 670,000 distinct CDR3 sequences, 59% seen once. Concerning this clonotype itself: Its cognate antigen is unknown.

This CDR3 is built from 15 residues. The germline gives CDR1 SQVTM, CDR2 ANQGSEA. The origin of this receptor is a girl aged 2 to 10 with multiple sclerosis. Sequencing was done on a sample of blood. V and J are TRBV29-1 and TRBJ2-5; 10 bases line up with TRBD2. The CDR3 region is CRGKREGRYQETQYF. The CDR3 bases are TGCAGGGGTAAGCGGGAGGGCCGGTACCAAGAGACCCAGTACTTC.